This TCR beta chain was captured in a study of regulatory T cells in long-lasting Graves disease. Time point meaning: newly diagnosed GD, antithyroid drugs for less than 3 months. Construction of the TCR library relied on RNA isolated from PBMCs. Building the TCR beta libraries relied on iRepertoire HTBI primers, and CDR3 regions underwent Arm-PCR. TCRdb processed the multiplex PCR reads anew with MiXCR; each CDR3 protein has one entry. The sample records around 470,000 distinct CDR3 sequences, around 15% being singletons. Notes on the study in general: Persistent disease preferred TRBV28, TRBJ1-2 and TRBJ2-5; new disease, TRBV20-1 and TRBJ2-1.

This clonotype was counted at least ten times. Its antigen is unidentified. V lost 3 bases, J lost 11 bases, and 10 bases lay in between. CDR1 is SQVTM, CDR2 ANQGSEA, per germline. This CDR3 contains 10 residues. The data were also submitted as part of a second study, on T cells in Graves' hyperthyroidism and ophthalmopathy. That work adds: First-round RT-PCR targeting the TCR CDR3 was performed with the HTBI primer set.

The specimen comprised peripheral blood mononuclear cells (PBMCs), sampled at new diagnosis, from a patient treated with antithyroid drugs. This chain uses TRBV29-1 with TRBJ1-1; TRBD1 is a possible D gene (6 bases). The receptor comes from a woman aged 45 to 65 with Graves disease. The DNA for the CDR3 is TGCAGCGTTGACGCTAGGGGGGCTTTCTTT. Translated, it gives CSVDARGAFF.